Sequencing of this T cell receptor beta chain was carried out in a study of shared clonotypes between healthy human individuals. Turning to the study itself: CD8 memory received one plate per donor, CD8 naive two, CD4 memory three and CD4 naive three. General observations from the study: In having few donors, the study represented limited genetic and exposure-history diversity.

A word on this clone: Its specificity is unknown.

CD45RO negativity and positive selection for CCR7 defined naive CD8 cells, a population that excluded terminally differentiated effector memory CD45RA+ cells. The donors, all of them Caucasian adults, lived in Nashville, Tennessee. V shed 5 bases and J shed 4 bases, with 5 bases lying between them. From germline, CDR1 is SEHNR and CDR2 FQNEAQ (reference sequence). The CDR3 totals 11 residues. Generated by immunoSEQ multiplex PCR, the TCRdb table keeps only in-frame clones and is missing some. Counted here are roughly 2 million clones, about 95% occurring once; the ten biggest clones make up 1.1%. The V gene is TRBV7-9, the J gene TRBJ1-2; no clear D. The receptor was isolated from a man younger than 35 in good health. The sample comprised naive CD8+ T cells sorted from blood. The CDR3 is CASSTAYGYTF. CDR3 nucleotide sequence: TGTGCCAGCAGCACCGCCTATGGCTACACCTTC.